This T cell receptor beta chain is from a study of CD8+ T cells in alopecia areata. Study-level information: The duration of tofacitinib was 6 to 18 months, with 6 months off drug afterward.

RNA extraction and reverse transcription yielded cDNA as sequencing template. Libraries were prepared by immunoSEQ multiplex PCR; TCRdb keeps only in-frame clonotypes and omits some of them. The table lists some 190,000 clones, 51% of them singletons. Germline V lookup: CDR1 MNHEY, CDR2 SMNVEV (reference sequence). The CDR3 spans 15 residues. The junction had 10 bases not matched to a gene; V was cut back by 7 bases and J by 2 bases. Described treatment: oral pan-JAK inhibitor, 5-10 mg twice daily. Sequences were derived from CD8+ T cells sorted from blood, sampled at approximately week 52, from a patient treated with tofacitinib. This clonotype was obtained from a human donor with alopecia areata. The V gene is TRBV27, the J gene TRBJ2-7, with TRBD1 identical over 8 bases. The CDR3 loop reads CASTQYPGQAYEQYF. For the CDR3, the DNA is TGTGCCAGCACACAGTACCCGGGACAGGCCTACGAGCAGTACTTC.